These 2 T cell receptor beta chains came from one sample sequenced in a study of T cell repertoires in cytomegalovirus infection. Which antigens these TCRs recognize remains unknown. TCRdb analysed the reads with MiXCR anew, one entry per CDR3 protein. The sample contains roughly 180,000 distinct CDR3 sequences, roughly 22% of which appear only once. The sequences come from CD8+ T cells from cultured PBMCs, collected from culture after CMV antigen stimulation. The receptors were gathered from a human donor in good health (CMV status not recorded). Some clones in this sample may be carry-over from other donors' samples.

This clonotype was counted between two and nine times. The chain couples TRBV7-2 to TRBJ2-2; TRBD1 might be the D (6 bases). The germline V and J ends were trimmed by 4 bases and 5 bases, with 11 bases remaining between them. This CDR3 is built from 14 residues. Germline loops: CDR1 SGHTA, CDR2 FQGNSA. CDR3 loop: CASSWDTGTGELFF. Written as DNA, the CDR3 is TGTGCCAGCAGCTGGGACACAGGGACCGGGGAGCTGTTTTTT.

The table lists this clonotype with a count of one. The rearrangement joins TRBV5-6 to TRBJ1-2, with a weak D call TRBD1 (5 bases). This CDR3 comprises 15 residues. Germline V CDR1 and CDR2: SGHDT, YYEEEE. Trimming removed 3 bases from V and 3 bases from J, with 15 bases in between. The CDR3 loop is CASSSMTRTYYGYTF. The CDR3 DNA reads TGTGCCAGCAGCTCAATGACCCGGACATACTATGGCTACACCTTC. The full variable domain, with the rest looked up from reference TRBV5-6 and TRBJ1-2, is DAGVTQSPTHLIKTRGQQVTLRCSPKSGHDTVSWYQQALGQGPQFIFQYYEEEERQRGNFPDRFSGHQFPNYSSELNVNALLLGDSALYLCASSSMTRTYYGYTFGSGTRLTVV.